This TCR beta chain was documented in a study of a mutant IDH1 vaccine in newly diagnosed glioma (dated by TCRdb to the early 2020s). In the study overall: Vaccination was initiated 4-6 weeks after radiotherapy alone, or concurrently with temozolomide cycles in the chemotherapy-containing groups. Of the approximately 35 treated patients, 62.5% were male and roughly 38% were female, and a mean age of around 40 years was recorded. For exploratory analyses, longitudinal TCRB deep sequencing was carried out in about 25 treated patients wherever samples were available. Prior to enrollment, standard therapy consisting of radiotherapy alone, temozolomide alone, or radiochemotherapy with temozolomide had been administered to patients, with the combination being received by most patients. Visit V12 was the week-35 safety follow-up and visit V13 was the week-47 end of study. Peripheral blood was collected at six visits: V03 (baseline), V05, V07, V10, V12 and V13. General study outcomes and caveats: Across multiple MHC alleles, vaccine-induced immune responses were seen in around 93% of patients. The authors noted that analyses of patient blood samples could not be reproduced because of sample limitations. No apparent relationship was observed between pseudoprogression and alterations in the top peripheral T cell clonotypes detected by TCRB sequencing. PBMC samples for TCRB deep sequencing were selected based on availability.

The time point tag for this specimen amounts to: week 47, end of study. Every vaccine dose consisted of 300 ug of a 20-mer mutant IDH1 peptide in Montanide, administered subcutaneously together with topical imiquimod. Patients were given eight vaccinations, in weeks 1, 3, 5, 7, 11, 15, 19 and 23, which matched visits V03 through V10. All donors had newly diagnosed IDH1-mutant astrocytomas of WHO grade 3 or 4 that showed loss of nuclear ATRX. The samples were drawn from NOA16, a multicentre, single-arm, open-label phase I trial in Germany that tested a mutant IDH1 peptide vaccine in humans for the first time. Genomic DNA for TCRB sequencing was extracted from EDTA blood using the DNeasy Blood and Tissue Kit. Via the germline V gene, CDR1 is KGHSH and CDR2 LQKENI. Taken from cysteine to phenylalanine, the CDR3 has 16 residues. Only the CDR3 DNA is retained, 48 bases long and in frame from the first base. The V end gives up 3 bases and the J end 5 bases, leaving 11 bases in the junction not matched to a gene.

Concerning this clone itself: No antigen is known for it. The record has no base qualities; no much larger clone is one base away.

The method behind the library was the immunoSEQ multiplex PCR assay. Rearranged TCR beta chain sequences were amplified using the hsTCRB Kit according to the manufacturer's protocol. Sequencing of TCRB libraries was carried out on an Illumina MiSeq. Under the source paper's analysis protocol: Demultiplexing, trimming and gene mapping were performed with the kit vendor's proprietary platform. TCRdb re-hosts the immuneACCESS table, in-frame sequences only. Its copies lack some clones; in the studies checked, an unresolved V gene accounts for under half of them, and the cause for the rest is not known. V and J calls and clone size are given by that table; D and trimming were obtained from the DNA. The sample table shows just over 60,000 clones, and 80% to 85% are seen once. Roughly 4% of the sample is in the top ten clones.

The sequence was obtained from a man younger than 45 with glioma. The chain was built from TRBV18 and TRBJ1-2; 8 of the junction bases match TRBD1. The specimen was PBMCs, collected from a glioma patient whose treatment included an IDH1 peptide vaccine. The CDR3 region: CASSPQVQGAGYGYTF. DNA sequence: TGTGCCAGCTCACCCCAAGTTCAGGGGGCAGGGTATGGCTACACCTTC.